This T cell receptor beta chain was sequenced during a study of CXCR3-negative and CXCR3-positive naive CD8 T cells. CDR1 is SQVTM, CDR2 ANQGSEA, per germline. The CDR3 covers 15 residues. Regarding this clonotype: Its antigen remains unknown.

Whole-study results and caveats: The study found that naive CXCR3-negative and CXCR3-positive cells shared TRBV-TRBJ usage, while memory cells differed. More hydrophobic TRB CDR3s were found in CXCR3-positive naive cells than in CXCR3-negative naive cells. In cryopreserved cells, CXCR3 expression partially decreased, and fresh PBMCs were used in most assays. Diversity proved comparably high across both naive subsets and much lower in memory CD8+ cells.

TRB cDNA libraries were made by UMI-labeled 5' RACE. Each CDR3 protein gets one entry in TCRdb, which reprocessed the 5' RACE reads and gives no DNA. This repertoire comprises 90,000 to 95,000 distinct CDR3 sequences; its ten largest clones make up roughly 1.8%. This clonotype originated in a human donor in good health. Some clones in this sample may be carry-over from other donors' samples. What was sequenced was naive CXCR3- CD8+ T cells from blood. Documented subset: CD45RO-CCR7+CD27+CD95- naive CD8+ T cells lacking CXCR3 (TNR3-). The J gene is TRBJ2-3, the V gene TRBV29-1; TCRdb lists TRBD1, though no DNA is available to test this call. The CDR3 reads CSVHRELHRGDTQYF.